What follows describes a single T cell receptor (beta chain). This clonotype was seen a few times. It has no known antigen specificity. Per-base qualities were not stored, and no clone one base away is much larger. This specimen comes from a study of T cells in Graves' hyperthyroidism and ophthalmopathy (dated by TCRdb to about 2019). In terms of the full investigation: Peripheral blood samples were taken at the time of initial diagnosis, prior to any treatment. Following sampling, methimazole starting at 30 mg daily was given to hyperthyroidism patients, and high-dose intravenous methylprednisolone was given to ophthalmopathy patients. An independent validation cohort of around 20 hyperthyroidism patients and more than 15 patients who later progressed to ophthalmopathy tested prospective prediction of ophthalmopathy. According to the paper, TCR Vbeta CDR3 sequencing was carried out on more than 120 peripheral blood samples, which came from fewer than 50 ophthalmopathy, approximately 78 hyperthyroidism and some 17 progressor patients. In about 6 Graves' hyperthyroidism patients, the study also compared T-cell repertoires from thyroid tissue with T-cell repertoires from blood. The approximately 98 discovery patients were randomly divided into training and test sets at a 7:3 ratio. To identify TCR V-J signatures that set the groups apart, the researchers used a discovery cohort of 90 to 100 patients, made up of approximately 43 with Graves' ophthalmopathy and 57 with stable Graves' hyperthyroidism. Here is what the overall study found, with its caveats: Blood samples also contained most of the expanded thyroid clonotypes (frequency above 0.001), which suggests that blood repertoires may reflect thyroid immune responses. In validation, the model predicted progression to ophthalmopathy with 55% to 71% sensitivity and roughly 75% specificity, a median of approximately 6.5 months before onset. Sample size was not statistically predetermined, and investigators were not blinded to group allocation. Ophthalmopathy was separated from stable hyperthyroidism by a 13 V-J signature model, with roughly 88% sensitivity and 81% to 82% specificity obtained in cross-validation and 80%/75% obtained in testing.

The hyperthyroidism patients were between 18 and 65 years old and newly diagnosed, with a disease duration of less than 2 months. Patients with uncontrolled infections, other autoimmune diseases, pregnancy or lactation were excluded. Clinical symptoms, serum thyroxine and TRAb, thyroid ultrasound, and orbital computed tomography formed the basis for the diagnoses. Blood from progressor patients was drawn when they were first diagnosed with hyperthyroidism, before any ophthalmopathy symptoms appeared. PBMCs were isolated from about 9.1 ml of fresh peripheral blood by Ficoll-Paque density gradient centrifugation. Progressor patients were defined as those initially diagnosed with Graves' hyperthyroidism in whom ophthalmopathy developed during follow-up. Total RNA was extracted with Trizol reagent, and quality was checked on an Agilent 2100 Bioanalyzer. The TCR beta CDR3 regions were amplified from the RNA transcripts. The first round of RT-PCR for the TCR CDR3 was performed with the HTBI primer set and the Qiagen OneStep RT-PCR kit. A second multiplex PCR round built the libraries, followed by size selection and purification. The libraries were sequenced on an Illumina HiSeq2000 using paired-end 100 bp reads. Under the source paper's analysis protocol: SOAPnuke was used to process the raw data, removing reads that contained adapters or uncalled bases, had a mean Phred below 15, or lacked an exact match to the constant primer or identifier. High-quality paired reads were merged using COPE v1.2.5, and each unique nucleotide sequence was defined as a clonotype. MiTCR v1.1 was used to align the clonotypes against IMGT TRBV, TRBD and TRBJ reference segments. The analysis included only V-J combinations with a frequency above 0.0001, which together covered roughly 99% of the repertoires. A TCS score was defined as the ratio of F50 (clonal expansion) to E x V (chaos), with BLOSUM62-based TCRdist applied between CDR3 peptides within each V-J. Welch's t-statistics and random forest reduced several hundred V-J features to 13, which were used in a naive Bayes classifier (R e1071). TCRdb reran the public reads through fastp at Q25 and MiXCR, keeping productive beta chains. Each CDR3 protein appears once, grouped with its most common genes and DNA. These V and J calls are TCRdb output, not the study's own analysis. For this sample the table gives under 350,000 distinct CDR3 sequences, of which around 25% were detected only once. The ten largest clones take up approximately 30% of the sample.

The germline V gene yields SGHRS for CDR1 and YFSETQ for CDR2. From the cysteine through the phenylalanine, the CDR3 covers 16 amino acids. Just the 48-base CDR3 DNA is kept, in frame starting at base 1. Compared with germline, V lacks 0 bases and J lacks 1 base; bases without a gene match: 2. The receptor chain draws on TRBV5-1 and TRBJ2-4; 9 bases in the middle match TRBD2. This TCR was recovered from a middle-aged man with Graves' hyperthyroidism that later progressed to Graves' ophthalmopathy. Sequenced sample: blood. CDR3 reads: CASSLEAGGAKNIQYF. The sequenced DNA: TGCGCCAGCAGCTTGGAGGCGGGAGGGGCCAAAAACATTCAGTACTTC.